The 28 T cell receptor beta chains in this list originate from one sample, sequenced in a study of T cells in Graves' hyperthyroidism and ophthalmopathy. Template material for amplifying TCR beta CDR3 regions consisted of RNA transcripts. HTBI primers drove first-round RT-PCR of the TCR CDR3. TCRdb re-analysed the multiplex PCR reads in MiXCR, keeping a single row per CDR3 protein. The table shows under 350,000 distinct CDR3 sequences, with 21% occurring only once. Sequenced: blood. The receptors here all came from a woman between 45 and 65 years old with Graves' hyperthyroidism.

The chain recombines TRBV7-3 with TRBJ2-3; D might be TRBD1 or TRBD2, each matching 6 bases. Trimming pared 0 bases from V and 6 bases from J, leaving 13 bases between. The CDR3 spans 15 residues. Germline V lookup: CDR1 SGHTA, CDR2 FQGTGA. CDR3 in amino acids: CASSLTAGGGDTQYF. As DNA, the CDR3 is TGTGCCAGCAGCTTAACGGCCGGGGGCGGTGATACGCAGTATTTT.

The table lists this clonotype with many counts. J is TRBJ1-1 and V is TRBV20-1; 9 positions match TRBD1. The V gene end was trimmed by 0 bases and the J gene end by 1 base; junction bases not matched to a gene: 0. There are 14 residues in the CDR3. Germline V gene sequence: CDR1 DFQATT, CDR2 SNEGSKA (reference sequence). This chain's CDR3 is CSAREGQGNTEAFF. CDR3 nucleotide sequence: TGCAGTGCTAGAGAGGGACAGGGGAACACTGAAGCTTTCTTT.

This clonotype occurred many times. The gene calls are TRBV2 and TRBJ1-2; D is perhaps TRBD1 (6 bases). V was trimmed by 3 bases and J by 8 bases, leaving 13 bases between them. From germline, CDR1 is SNHLY and CDR2 FYNNEI. The CDR3 totals 13 residues. This CDR3 is CASSEPGGLGYTF. CDR3 nucleotides: TGTGCCAGCAGTGAGCCGGGGGGGCTCGGCTACACCTTC. The whole variable domain, remainder taken from reference TRBV2 and TRBJ1-2, is EPEVTQTPSHQVTQMGQEVILRCVPISNHLYFYWYRQILGQKVEFLVSFYNNEISEKSEIFDDQFSVERPDGSNFTLKIRSTKLEDSAMYFCASSEPGGLGYTFGSGTRLTVV.

This clonotype was recorded at least ten times. J is TRBJ1-1 and V is TRBV28; perhaps TRBD1 as D (5 bases). V lost 5 bases and J lost 0, with 13 bases in between. Germline lookup yields CDR1 MDHEN and CDR2 SYDVKM. This CDR3 has 15 amino acids. Written as DNA, the CDR3 is TGTGCCAGCAGTCCCCCGACAGCAATGAACACTGAAGCTTTCTTT. Its translation: CASSPPTAMNTEAFF.

The chain employs TRBV7-2 and TRBJ2-3, with 12 nucleotides matching TRBD2. With 5 bases clipped from V and 0 bases from J, the junction kept 9 bases outside the gene matches. CDR1 is SGHTA, CDR2 FQGNSA, per germline. The CDR3 loop spans 18 amino acids. The CDR3 DNA follows: TGTGCCAGCAGCCGACTAGCGGGAGTAGCGGCCAGCACAGATACGCAGTATTTT. It translates to CASSRLAGVAASTDTQYF. Full variable domain (remainder filled in from reference TRBV7-2 and TRBJ2-3): GAGVSQSPSNKVTEKGKDVELRCDPISGHTALYWYRQSLGQGLEFLIYFQGNSAPDKSGLPSDRFSAERTGGSVSTLTIQRTQQEDSAVYLCASSRLAGVAASTDTQYFGPGTRLTVL.

The chain uses TRBV2 and TRBJ2-6; D gene uncertain. The germline V and J ends were trimmed by 6 bases and 4 bases, with 16 bases remaining between them. This CDR3 spans 16 amino acids. Germline V gene data show CDR1 as SNHLY and CDR2 as FYNNEI. CDR3 nucleotides: TGTGCCAGCAGAGGGCCGGGTCTCCCCGGGGCCAACGTCCTGACTTTC. Translation gives CASRGPGLPGANVLTF. Drawing the rest from reference TRBV2 and TRBJ2-6, the complete variable domain is EPEVTQTPSHQVTQMGQEVILRCVPISNHLYFYWYRQILGQKVEFLVSFYNNEISEKSEIFDDQFSVERPDGSNFTLKIRSTKLEDSAMYFCASRGPGLPGANVLTFGAGSRLTVL.

This clonotype was counted ten times or more. This chain links TRBV5-1 with TRBJ2-1, with 7 positions matching TRBD2. Germline V gene sequence: CDR1 SGHRS, CDR2 YFSETQ. Unmatched junction bases numbered 9, after V lost 8 bases and J lost 4 bases. CDR3 length: 14 residues. The CDR3 loop is CASTSSGRYNEQFF. The CDR3 bases are TGCGCCAGTACCTCTAGCGGTCGATACAATGAGCAGTTCTTC.

This clonotype was counted between two and nine times. V and J are TRBV13 and TRBJ1-6; no definite D call. This CDR3 has 13 residues. CDR1 and CDR2 from the germline V gene are PRHDT and FYEKMQ (reference sequence). The ends were cut back, 5 bases at V and 7 bases at J, with 9 bases in the middle. The CDR3 DNA is TGTGCCAGCAGCCATGCTGAAAATTCACCCCTCCACTTT. It translates to CASSHAENSPLHF.

The chain joins TRBV25-1 to TRBJ2-2; TRBD2 might be the D (5 bases). The germline V gene has CDR1 MGHDK and CDR2 SYGVNS. This CDR3 is 15 amino acids long. V was shortened by 8 bases and J by 1 base, with 14 bases between the two germline ends. In nucleotides, the CDR3 is TGTGCCAGCGCCACGTCCGGAGGGAACACCGGGGAGCTGTTTTTT. Its protein product is CASATSGGNTGELFF.

The chain uses TRBV2 and TRBJ2-7; tentative D call: TRBD2 (6 bases). V shed 11 bases and J shed 0 bases, with 17 bases lying between them. The V gene's germline CDR1 is SNHLY and CDR2 FYNNEI. There are 14 residues in the CDR3. The DNA for the CDR3 is TGTGCCTGCGCGCTGCGGGGCTTCTCCTACGAGCAGTACTTC. Protein product: CACALRGFSYEQYF.

The chain joins TRBV19 to TRBJ2-5, with 7 bases fitting TRBD1. Trimming took 6 bases from V and 4 from J; bases not matched to a gene: 8. The V gene's germline CDR1 is LNHDA and CDR2 SQIVND (reference sequence). The CDR3 extends over 14 amino acids. In nucleotides, the CDR3 is TGTGCCAGTAGCATTCTTACAGGGGCAGAGACCCAGTACTTC. Its translation: CASSILTGAETQYF. Drawing the rest from reference TRBV19 and TRBJ2-5, the complete variable domain is DGGITQSPKYLFRKEGQNVTLSCEQNLNHDAMYWYRQDPGQGLRLIYYSQIVNDFQKGDIAEGYSVSREKKESFPLTVTSAQKNPTAFYLCASSILTGAETQYFGPGTRLLVL.

This clonotype has at least ten counts. The rearrangement uses TRBV20-1 and TRBJ2-7, with 13 bases identical to TRBD2. Looked up from germline, CDR1 is DFQATT and CDR2 is SNEGSKA (reference sequence). CDR3 length equals 17 residues. With 1 base clipped from V and 6 bases from J, the junction kept 12 bases outside the gene matches. The CDR3 DNA reads as TGCAGTGCTAGAGTATGGGTGACTAGCGGGGGGCGGGTCGAGCAGTACTTC. This codes for CSARVWVTSGGRVEQYF.

The rearrangement links TRBV27 to TRBJ2-1; D may match TRBD1 or TRBD2 (5 bases each). In germline, CDR1 is MNHEY, CDR2 SMNVEV (reference sequence). The CDR3 is made up of 16 amino acids. The germline V and J ends were trimmed by 7 bases and 0 bases, with 16 bases remaining between them. The CDR3 sequence is CASNILPGPSYNEQFF. The CDR3, as DNA: TGTGCCAGCAACATCTTACCGGGACCCTCCTACAATGAGCAGTTCTTC.

This clonotype was recorded many times. J is TRBJ2-5 and V is TRBV5-1, with D possibly TRBD1 on 5 matching bases. V was clipped by 2 bases and J by 2 bases, with 10 bases between them. The CDR3 has 14 amino acids. The germline V gene encodes CDR1 SGHRS and CDR2 YFSETQ. CDR3 DNA sequence: TGCGCCAGCAGCTTCGGACACATTCAAGAGACCCAGTACTTC. Amino acids: CASSFGHIQETQYF.

This clonotype was detected a few times. J is TRBJ2-2 and V is TRBV20-1; possible D gene TRBD2, 5 bases. This CDR3 region has 19 residues. Germline V gene data show CDR1 as DFQATT and CDR2 as SNEGSKA (reference sequence). V was clipped by 2 bases and J by 0 bases, with 22 bases between them. The CDR3 DNA follows: TGCAGTGCTAGAAAATACCTAGCCCTCCCAAGCGCGAACACCGGGGAGCTGTTTTTT. Translation gives CSARKYLALPSANTGELFF.

This clonotype has a count of ten or more. The chain combines TRBV6-1 with TRBJ1-1; TRBD1 is a possible D gene (5 bases). Looked up from germline, CDR1 is MNHNS and CDR2 is SASEGT. CDR3 size: 13 residues. The V and J ends lost 8 bases and 1 base respectively, with 11 bases between them. This CDR3 is CASERGRNTEAFF. In DNA form, the CDR3 reads TGTGCCAGCGAGAGGGGTAGGAACACTGAAGCTTTCTTT.

The chain links TRBV9 to TRBJ2-2; the D is unclear. Germline V gives CDR1 SGDLS, CDR2 YYNGEE. The CDR3 has 15 amino acids. Trimming removed 0 bases at V and 2 bases at J, with 8 bases between. The CDR3 sequence is CASSVEVSNTGELFF. The CDR3 DNA reads as TGTGCCAGCAGCGTAGAGGTCTCCAACACCGGGGAGCTGTTTTTT.

The chain employs TRBV7-2 and TRBJ1-5; TRBD1 agrees at 8 bases. CDR1 is SGHTA and CDR2 is FQGNSA in the germline V gene. This CDR3 is 16 amino acids long. V lost 5 bases, J lost 7 bases, and 13 bases stayed unmatched. The CDR3 loop is CASSGRTGRGGQPQHF. The CDR3 DNA reads TGTGCCAGCAGCGGAAGGACAGGGAGAGGCGGGCAGCCCCAGCATTTT.

Ten or more counts support this clonotype. V gene TRBV20-1 combines with J gene TRBJ2-7, with TRBD1 matching 9 bases. V shed 4 bases, J shed 5 bases, and the junction held 9 bases outside the gene matches. The germline CDR1 and CDR2 sequences are DFQATT and SNEGSKA (reference sequence). The CDR3 extends over 14 amino acids. CDR3 in DNA: TGCAGTGCTACAAACCGGGACAGGGTCCACGAGCAGTACTTC. Amino acids: CSATNRDRVHEQYF.

The chain joins TRBV14 to TRBJ2-1, with unresolved D. The germline gives CDR1 SGHDN, CDR2 FVKESK. CDR3 length: 15 residues. Trimming left V 8 bases short and J 4 bases short, with 18 bases between. CDR3 sequence (DNA): TGTGCCAGCGCACGAAGATTGGACGCTTACAATGAGCAGTTCTTC. Its protein is CASARRLDAYNEQFF. Full variable domain (remainder filled in from reference TRBV14 and TRBJ2-1): EAGVTQFPSHSVIEKGQTVTLRCDPISGHDNLYWYRRVMGKEIKFLLHFVKESKQDESGMPNNRFLAERTGGTYSTLKVQPAELEDSGVYFCASARRLDAYNEQFFGPGTRLTVL.

Ten or more counts support this clonotype. The chain carries TRBV6-1 and TRBJ1-1; D possibly corresponds to TRBD1 (5 bases). V lost 5 bases and J 0 bases, leaving 13 bases between the germline ends. The CDR3 sequence is 15 residues long. Germline CDR1 is MNHNS and CDR2 is SASEGT. CDR3 nucleotides: TGTGCCAGCAGTACCCCGGGGGGGGTGAACACTGAAGCTTTCTTT. Residues: CASSTPGGVNTEAFF.

In this sample, this clonotype turned up many times. The chain has TRBV6-1 and TRBJ1-5; no reliable D call. CDR3 size: 13 residues. The germline V gene has CDR1 MNHNS and CDR2 SASEGT. V lost 6 bases and J 7 bases, leaving 13 bases between the germline ends. For the CDR3, the DNA is TGTGCCAGCAGGTCGCATTCGTCCCAGCCCCAGCATTTT. This sequence encodes CASRSHSSQPQHF.

The V call is TRBV11-2, the J call TRBJ2-6; no firm D call. V lost 5 bases, J lost 2 bases, and 10 bases lay in between. This CDR3 has 15 amino acids. Per the germline V gene, CDR1 is SGHAT and CDR2 is FQNNGV. CDR3 nucleotide sequence: TGTGCCAGCAGCATTAAGAGTGCTGGGGCCAACGTCCTGACTTTC. This sequence encodes CASSIKSAGANVLTF.

Ten or more counts support this clonotype. The rearrangement uses TRBV11-1 and TRBJ1-1, with D unclear. V lost 5 bases to trimming and J lost 1 base, with 8 bases between them. This CDR3 has 13 residues. Per the germline V gene, CDR1 is SGHAT and CDR2 is FQDESV (reference sequence). The CDR3 DNA reads TGTGCCAGCAGCCCCCCCGGGAACACTGAAGCTTTCTTT. It is translated as CASSPPGNTEAFF.

This clonotype was seen only a few times. The chain uses TRBV7-2 and TRBJ2-1, with no clear D. CDR3 length equals 15 residues. V gave up 5 bases and J gave up 3 bases, with 14 bases separating them. The germline V gene has CDR1 SGHTA and CDR2 FQGNSA. CDR3: CASSPSRSGYNEQFF. CDR3 DNA sequence: TGTGCCAGCAGCCCCAGCCGTTCCGGCTACAATGAGCAGTTCTTC.

The V gene is TRBV19, the J gene TRBJ1-1; the D gene is possibly TRBD1 (6 bases). This CDR3 has 14 residues. Germline V gene lookup returns CDR1 LNHDA and CDR2 SQIVND (reference sequence). V lost 8 bases to trimming and J lost 2 bases, with 15 bases between them. CDR3 DNA: TGTGCCAGTCTCCGGGGGCCCTTTAACACTGAAGCTTTCTTT. Its translation: CASLRGPFNTEAFF.

The chain couples TRBV30 to TRBJ2-1; tentative D call: TRBD2 (6 bases). Trimming stripped 2 bases from V and 9 bases from J, with 11 bases between. The CDR3 has 12 residues. Germline CDR1 is GTSNPN and CDR2 is SVGIG (reference sequence). CDR3 sequence: CAWSRRGREQFF. The CDR3 DNA reads as TGTGCCTGGAGTCGGAGGGGTCGTGAGCAGTTCTTC.

This clonotype was counted many times. V and J are TRBV7-6 and TRBJ1-2; TRBD1 matches at 9 bases. The CDR3 consists of 15 residues. After removal of 5 bases from V and 4 bases from J, the junction contained 8 bases not matched to a gene. In germline, CDR1 is SGHVS, CDR2 FNYEAQ. The CDR3, as DNA: TGTGCCAGCAGCCAGGGGGGGACAGGGTTCTATGGCTACACCTTC. Its translation: CASSQGGTGFYGYTF.